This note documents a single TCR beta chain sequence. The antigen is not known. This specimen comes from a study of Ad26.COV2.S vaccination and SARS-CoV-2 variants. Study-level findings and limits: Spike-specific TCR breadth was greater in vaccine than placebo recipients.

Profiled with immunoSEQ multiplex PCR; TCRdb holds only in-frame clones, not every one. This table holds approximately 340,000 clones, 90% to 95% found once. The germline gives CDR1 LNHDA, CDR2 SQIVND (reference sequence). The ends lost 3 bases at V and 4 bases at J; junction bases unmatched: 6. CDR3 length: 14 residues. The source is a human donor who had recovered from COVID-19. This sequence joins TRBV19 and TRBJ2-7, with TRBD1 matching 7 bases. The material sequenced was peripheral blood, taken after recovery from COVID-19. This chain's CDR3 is CASSIRGRGYEQYF. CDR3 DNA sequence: TGTGCCAGTAGTATTAGGGGGCGCGGGTACGAGCAGTACTTC.